This paragraph reports one TCR beta chain. Its cognate antigen has yet to be identified. One base away there is no much larger clone; base qualities are not given. Stable vitiligo was defined as no change in lesions over the previous 6 months. To count as stable, patients also needed to show no confetti depigmentation, which is a clinical sign of active vitiligo. Any patient who had received treatment in the previous three months was excluded. PBMCs were isolated from heparinized blood by Ficoll density gradient centrifugation and then flash-frozen. This record comes from a study of resident and recirculating memory T cells in vitiligo (dated by TCRdb to between 2017 and 2018). About the investigation overall: For TCR beta sequencing, epidermis was obtained by shave biopsy from two lesional and two nonlesional sites, and PBMCs were also collected, from each of a few stable vitiligo patients. Human TCR beta sequencing was used to test whether specific clones in lesional vitiligo skin differed from clones in nonlesional skin and blood. Without cell sorting, samples were homogenized immediately before genomic DNA was extracted using the Qiagen DNeasy Blood & Tissue Kit. What the authors observed across the whole study: Mechanistic studies in the future are needed to assess how much the detected T cell clones and the human Trm pools versus Tcm pools each contribute. No unique dominant TCR clone was detected, and variation in clonality was observed among vitiligo lesions. TCR sequences were not shared across biopsy sites or across patients, which suggests that different T cell clones infiltrate different lesions, a pattern described as private specificity. Even within a single patient, overlap and correlation analysis found no significant repertoire overlap between any biopsies apart from each lesion compared with itself.

TCR beta chains were amplified from genomic DNA with the immunoSEQ hsTCRB kit. The immunoSEQ service sequenced the TCR beta libraries on an Illumina MiSeq instrument. In the original analysis: Repertoire data were analyzed using the immunoSEQ Analyzer. TCRdb took this table from immuneACCESS and kept in-frame rearrangements with V and J called. Such tables lack part of the clones; where checked against another copy, unresolved V genes explain under half of the gap, and the rest is unexplained. For V, J and clone size, that table is used; D and trimming come from the DNA. The sample table lists 65,000 to 80,000 clones, approximately 90% of them with a count of one. The ten largest clonotypes hold approximately 4.8% of the sample. V loses 6 bases, J loses 1 base, and the germline ends lie 9 bases apart. The CDR3 starts with the cysteine, ends with the phenylalanine, and has 13 residues. Here the CDR3 DNA is all that survives: 39 bases in frame from base 1. The CDR1 and CDR2 encoded by the germline V gene are MNHNS and SASEGT.

The sample consisted of blood. This receptor chain uses TRBV6-1 and TRBJ2-5; the D region possibly corresponds to TRBD2 (6 bases align). This receptor was obtained from a male donor with vitiligo. The encoded CDR3 is CASRILAQETQYF. The nucleotide sequence reads as follows: TGTGCCAGCAGGATACTAGCCCAAGAGACCCAGTACTTC.